The 19 T cell receptor beta chains below all came from one sample that was sequenced in a study of blood T cell repertoires in COVID-19. The assay was immunoSEQ multiplex PCR, and TCRdb's table has in-frame clones only and misses some. The sample holds fewer than 85,000 clones, more than 75% seen once. The sample consisted of peripheral blood. The source of these receptors is a human donor in a cohort sampled during active COVID-19.

V gene TRBV6-5 combines with J gene TRBJ2-3; TRBD2 matches at 10 bases. The CDR3 totals 15 residues. CDR1 is MNHEY and CDR2 is SVGAGI in the germline V gene. V lost 2 bases, J lost 4 bases, and 3 bases stayed unmatched. The CDR3 loop is CASSYSGGAADTQYF. The CDR3, as DNA: TGTGCCAGCAGTTACAGCGGGGGGGCTGCAGATACGCAGTATTTT.

The V gene is TRBV6-6, the J gene TRBJ1-2; 10 nucleotides line up with TRBD1. With 7 bases clipped from V and 7 bases from J, the junction kept 9 bases outside the gene matches. Germline CDR1 is MNHNY and CDR2 is SVGAGI (reference sequence). The CDR3 contains 14 residues. This CDR3 reads CASIPRGQGSGYTF. CDR3 nucleotide sequence: TGTGCCAGCATCCCCAGGGGACAGGGGTCTGGCTACACCTTC.

The rearrangement links TRBV12-3 or TRBV12-4 to TRBJ2-7; D remains ambiguous. Trimming removed 5 bases from V and 6 bases from J, with 8 bases in between. This CDR3 contains 11 residues. This chain's CDR3 is CASSPPGEQYF. The CDR3 region has the DNA TGTGCCAGCAGTCCGCCGGGCGAGCAGTACTTC.

This chain connects TRBV6-5 to TRBJ2-1; 9 bases match TRBD1. The length of the CDR3 is 15 residues. V lost 6 bases, J lost 4 bases, and 7 bases stayed unmatched. Germline CDR1 MNHEY, CDR2 SVGAGI. Written as DNA, the CDR3 is TGTGCCAGCAGCTCCCGGGGGACAGGGTACAATGAGCAGTTCTTC. It specifies CASSSRGTGYNEQFF.

This sequence joins TRBV19 and TRBJ1-1, with TRBD1 matching over 9 bases. Per the germline V gene, CDR1 is LNHDA and CDR2 is SQIVND (reference sequence). V lost 6 bases, J lost 6 bases, and 2 bases stayed unmatched. The CDR3 is made up of 12 amino acids. The CDR3 sequence is CASSDRGAEAFF. CDR3 bases: TGTGCCAGTAGCGACAGGGGGGCTGAAGCTTTCTTT. The full variable domain, in which reference TRBV19 and TRBJ1-1 provide the parts outside the CDR3, is DGGITQSPKYLFRKEGQNVTLSCEQNLNHDAMYWYRQDPGQGLRLIYYSQIVNDFQKGDIAEGYSVSREKKESFPLTVTSAQKNPTAFYLCASSDRGAEAFFGQGTRLTVV.

The CDR3 protein is CASNQDFSRGEQFF. CDR3 bases: TGTGCCAGCAACCAGGACTTTAGCAGGGGGGAGCAGTTCTTC. The chain employs TRBV4-2 and TRBJ2-1; 7 nucleotides align to TRBD1. This CDR3 comprises 14 residues. Germline V gene sequence: CDR1 LGHNA, CDR2 YNFKEQ. Trimming took 7 bases from V and 10 from J; bases not matched to a gene: 13.

This clone was counted a single time. This sequence joins TRBV7-9 and TRBJ2-6; D is possibly TRBD2 (6 bases). This CDR3 has 17 residues. Germline assignment: CDR1 SEHNR and CDR2 FQNEAQ (reference sequence). Trimming took off 5 bases at V and 0 bases at J, with 14 bases between the two ends. CDR3 sequence reads: CASSRIGGNSGANVLTF. The DNA of the CDR3 is TGTGCCAGCAGCAGAATTGGCGGGAACTCTGGGGCCAACGTCCTGACTTTC.

This clone occurred a few times. The same CDR3 is also encoded by other DNA sequences in this sample. CDR3 in amino acids: CASSLGTGNTGELFF. CDR3 nucleotide sequence: TGTGCCAGCTCACTTGGGACAGGGAACACCGGGGAGCTGTTTTTT. This chain uses TRBV18 with TRBJ2-2; 8 bases agree with TRBD1. Germline V gives CDR1 KGHSH, CDR2 LQKENI. V dropped 4 bases and J dropped 1; count of bases not matched to a gene: 2. CDR3 length: 15 residues.

The chain recombines TRBV7-9 with TRBJ2-5; 9 nucleotides match TRBD1. The CDR3 covers 17 residues. Germline CDR1 and CDR2: SEHNR and FQNEAQ (reference sequence). Unmatched junction bases numbered 11, after V lost 5 bases and J lost 1 base. The CDR3 sequence: CASSTGTGQLVQETQYF. In nucleotides, the CDR3 is TGTGCCAGCAGCACAGGGACAGGGCAATTAGTCCAAGAGACCCAGTACTTC. The full variable domain, in which reference TRBV7-9 and TRBJ2-5 provide the parts outside the CDR3, is DTGVSQNPRHKITKRGQNVTFRCDPISEHNRLYWYRQTLGQGPEFLTYFQNEAQLEKSRLLSDRFSAERPKGSFSTLEIQRTEQGDSAMYLCASSTGTGQLVQETQYFGPGTRLLVL.

The rearrangement joins TRBV7-2 to TRBJ2-3, with D possibly matching TRBD2 (5 bases). The CDR3 totals 15 residues. Germline CDR1 reads SGHTA; CDR2 reads FQGNSA. V lost 5 bases to trimming and J lost 6 bases, with 18 bases between them. The DNA of the CDR3 is TGTGCCAGCAGCCCAACTCGGGGAACCAGGGATACGCAGTATTTT. Its protein product is CASSPTRGTRDTQYF.

As DNA, the CDR3 is TGTGCCAGTAGTTCAGTCACCGGGGAGCTGTTTTTT. Translated: CASSSVTGELFF. The chain uses TRBV19 and TRBJ2-2; D not resolved. From germline, CDR1 is LNHDA and CDR2 SQIVND (reference sequence). CDR3 length equals 12 residues. V lost 5 bases and J lost 4, with 5 bases in between.

The V and J genes are TRBV28 and TRBJ1-5; TRBD1 aligns across 9 bases. Unmatched junction bases numbered 10, after V lost 5 bases and J lost 5 bases. This CDR3 region has 16 residues. Germline V gene sequence: CDR1 MDHEN, CDR2 SYDVKM. The DNA of the CDR3 is TGTGCCAGCAGTGGCTGGGACAGGGAGAAAGATCAGCCCCAGCATTTT. Encoded protein: CASSGWDREKDQPQHF. Looking up the rest from reference TRBV28 and TRBJ1-5 gives the full variable domain: DVKVTQSSRYLVKRTGEKVFLECVQDMDHENMFWYRQDPGLGLRLIYFSYDVKMKEKGDIPEGYSVSREKKERFSLILESASTNQTSMYLCASSGWDREKDQPQHFGDGTRLSIL.

There are a few counts of this clone. The V and J genes are TRBV5-1 and TRBJ1-1; D uncertain. The germline gives CDR1 SGHRS, CDR2 YFSETQ. The CDR3 consists of 15 residues. V dropped 0 bases and J dropped 2 bases, with 11 bases sitting between them. CDR3 sequence reads: CASSLGGQANTEAFF. CDR3 in DNA: TGCGCCAGCAGCTTGGGTGGGCAGGCTAACACTGAAGCTTTCTTT.

The gene calls are TRBV5-1 and TRBJ2-7, with D tentatively TRBD2 (5 bases). CDR3 length equals 14 residues. V lost 3 bases and J lost 1, with 11 bases in between. Germline CDR1 is SGHRS and CDR2 is YFSETQ. CDR3: CASSSGIGSYEQYF. The DNA for the CDR3 is TGCGCCAGCAGCTCGGGAATAGGATCCTACGAGCAGTACTTC.

The chain is built from TRBV28 and TRBJ2-7; D is unresolved. The V end lost 6 bases, the J end lost 4 bases, and 13 bases lay between the germline ends. The germline CDR1 and CDR2 sequences are MDHEN and SYDVKM. The CDR3 consists of 13 residues. This CDR3 is CASRRRSLYEQYF. Written as DNA, the CDR3 is TGTGCCAGCAGAAGAAGAAGCCTATACGAGCAGTACTTC.

The sample holds a few counts of this clone. This chain uses TRBV10-1 with TRBJ2-1; D ambiguous. The CDR3 consists of 13 residues. CDR1 WNHNN and CDR2 SYGVQD come from the germline V gene (reference sequence). The V end lost 2 bases, the J end lost 7 bases, and 9 bases lay between the germline ends. The DNA of the CDR3 is TGCGCCAGCAGTGAGGCGGCTCTAAATGAGCAGTTCTTC. Translated: CASSEAALNEQFF.

The chain links TRBV7-9 to TRBJ1-6; 7 bases align to TRBD1. Trimming removed 11 bases from V and 7 bases from J; junction bases left unmatched: 14. This CDR3 spans 15 amino acids. Germline CDR1 reads SEHNR; CDR2 reads FQNEAQ (reference sequence). CDR3 protein: CAFPSEAGGNSPLHF. Here the CDR3 DNA reads TGTGCCTTCCCCAGCGAGGCAGGGGGAAATTCACCCCTCCACTTT.

The chain combines TRBV19 with TRBJ1-2, with D perhaps matching TRBD1 (5 bases). The ends were cut back, 3 bases at V and 0 bases at J, with 11 bases in the middle. CDR1 and CDR2 (germline): LNHDA, SQIVND (reference sequence). This CDR3 has 15 amino acids. The CDR3 region is CASSIRGFTNYGYTF. CDR3 DNA sequence: TGTGCCAGTAGTATTCGGGGGTTTACTAACTATGGCTACACCTTC.

This clone showed up just once. The chain recombines TRBV6-5 with TRBJ2-7; tentatively, D is TRBD2 (5 bases). Trimming removed 7 bases from V and 4 bases from J, with 14 bases in between. CDR1 MNHEY and CDR2 SVGAGI come from the germline V gene. The CDR3 is 13 amino acids. In DNA, the CDR3 is TGTGCCAGCACCCCCGACTACCTATACGAGCAGTACTTC. This encodes CASTPDYLYEQYF.